A selection of T cell receptor beta chains follows, all from one sample in a study of beta chain features in type 1 diabetes. The table came from immunoSEQ multiplex PCR; TCRdb's copy has only in-frame clones and leaves some out. The sample has 640,000 or so clones; about 14% are singletons. Sequencing input: naive CD4+ T cells from blood. These TCRs come from a man between 18 and 35 years old with type 1 diabetes. CDR3s include the opening cysteine and the closing phenylalanine or tryptophan. D genes are given only for firm matches. Part of the rows lack a size; the others show once, few, many or a class for expanded clones.

D | J | size | V | DNA | CDR3
. | TRBJ1-5 | few | TRBV30 | TGTGCCTGGAGTTTGAAGGACAGACTCAATCAGCCCCAGCATTTT | CAWSLKDRLNQPQHF
TRBD2 | TRBJ2-7 | few | TRBV5-1 | TGCGCCAGCAGCTCCTCCGGGACTAGCATCGCGCAGTACTTC | CASSSSGTSIAQYF
. | TRBJ2-1 | . | TRBV7-2 | TGTGCCAGCAGCTCCCGGGAGTCGGCCTACAATGAGCAGTTCTTC | CASSSRESAYNEQFF
. | TRBJ1-5 | few | TRBV27 | TGTGCCAGCACCCCGTTGCAGGACCGAGATCAGCCCCAGCATTTT | CASTPLQDRDQPQHF
TRBD2 | TRBJ2-3 | . | TRBV6-6 | TGTGCCAGCAGTTACTCGACGGGCGGGAGTATGTATACGCAGTATTTT | CASSYSTGGSMYTQYF
. | TRBJ2-2 | . | TRBV9 | TGTGCCAGCAGCGTAGATCTGGCGGCGAACACCGGGGAGCTGTTTTTT | CASSVDLAANTGELFF
TRBD1 | TRBJ2-1 | few | TRBV6-6 | TGTGCCAGCAGCCGGGACAGTTACAATGAGCAGTTCTTC | CASSRDSYNEQFF
. | TRBJ1-1 | . | TRBV5-1 | TGCGCCAGCAGCTTCTCAGGGATGAACACTGAAGCTTTCTTT | CASSFSGMNTEAFF
. | TRBJ1-4 | . | TRBV5-6 | TGTGCCAGCGGATACCGACAGGTTCTTAATGAAAAACTGTTTTTT | CASGYRQVLNEKLFF
. | TRBJ2-1 | few | TRBV4-3 | TGCGCCAGCAGCCAAGACAGTAGGGTCGGCTACAATGAGCAGTTCTTC | CASSQDSRVGYNEQFF
. | TRBJ2-7 | . | TRBV5-1 | TGCGCCAGCAGCTTGACCGGAGGAGTTTCCTACGAGCAGTACTTC | CASSLTGGVSYEQYF
. | TRBJ2-1 | . | TRBV7-2 | TGTGCCAGCGGCCTCTACAATGAGCAGTTCTTC | CASGLYNEQFF
TRBD1 | TRBJ1-2 | few | TRBV4-3 | TGCGCCAGCAGCCAAGCAAACAGGGGAGACTATGGCTACACCTTC | CASSQANRGDYGYTF
. | TRBJ2-2 | few | TRBV7-7 | TGTGCTAGCAGCCCGGGGACTACCGGGGAGCTGTTTTTT | CASSPGTTGELFF
TRBD1 | TRBJ2-1 | . | TRBV7-6 | TGTGCCAGCAGCCCATGGGACAGGGAGGCGAATGAGCAGTTCTTC | CASSPWDREANEQFF
TRBD1 | TRBJ2-1 | . | TRBV5-4 | TGTGCCAGCAGCCCAGGGACAGTAACCTACAATGAGCAGTTCTTC | CASSPGTVTYNEQFF
. | TRBJ2-3 | . | TRBV5-6 | TGTGCCAGCAGCTTGGCCCAAGGGACTCAGTATTTT | CASSLAQGTQYF
. | TRBJ1-3 | few | TRBV10-3 | TGTGCCATCAGTGAGTCTTCGGGAAACACCATATATTTT | CAISESSGNTIYF
. | TRBJ2-1 | . | TRBV23-1 | TGCGCCAGCAGCCGCCGGTGGATGAGCTCCTACAATGAGCAGTTCTTC | CASSRRWMSSYNEQFF
TRBD2 | TRBJ2-3 | . | TRBV30 | TGTGCCTGGAGCCGGACTAGCGCGCTAGGCGCAGATACGCAGTATTTT | CAWSRTSALGADTQYF
. | TRBJ1-3 | . | TRBV9 | TGTGCCAGCAGCGTAGAGGGAAATGGAAACACCATATATTTT | CASSVEGNGNTIYF
. | TRBJ2-1 | few | TRBV18 | TGTGCCAGCTCACCTGGTAATGACAATGAGCAGTTCTTC | CASSPGNDNEQFF
TRBD1 | TRBJ2-5 | few | TRBV29-1 | TGCAGCGTTCCAAACCAGGGGGCCCAAGAGACCCAGTACTTC | CSVPNQGAQETQYF
. | TRBJ1-2 | . | TRBV7-9 | TGTGCCAGCAGCTTCCCAGGGATGAGCTATGGCTACACCTTC | CASSFPGMSYGYTF
TRBD1 | TRBJ2-4 | . | TRBV30 | TGTGCCGCGGCCTGGACAGGACTAGCCAAAAACATTCAGTACTTC | CAAAWTGLAKNIQYF
. | TRBJ2-5 | . | TRBV7-2 | TGTGCCAGCAGCTTAGGTGGGCGCCAAGAGACCCAGTACTTC | CASSLGGRQETQYF
. | TRBJ2-1 | few | TRBV29-1 | TGCAGCGTTGAACTTAGCCCGCGCGGGCAGTTCTTC | CSVELSPRGQFF
TRBD1 | TRBJ2-7 | few | TRBV15 | TGTGCCACCAGCGCGGACAGGGGAGGTTACGAGCAGTACTTC | CATSADRGGYEQYF
TRBD1 | TRBJ1-3 | . | TRBV4-1 | TGCGCCAGCAGCCCGGGACAGGGGCTCTCTGGAAACACCATATATTTT | CASSPGQGLSGNTIYF
. | TRBJ2-1 | . | TRBV14 | TGTGCCAGCAGCCAAGATAGTAGCAGAGCCGATGAGCAGTTCTTC | CASSQDSSRADEQFF
. | TRBJ1-2 | . | TRBV6-6 | TGTGCCAGCAGTTACGGGGGGACGGGCTATGGCTACACCTTC | CASSYGGTGYGYTF
TRBD1 | TRBJ1-2 | few | TRBV7-9 | TGTGCCAGCAGCCCAGGGGGCGGCTATGGCTACACCTTC | CASSPGGGYGYTF
. | TRBJ2-3 | few | TRBV7-2 | TGTGCCAGCAGCTTAAAAGATACGCAGTATTTT | CASSLKDTQYF
. | TRBJ2-2 | few | TRBV2 | TGTGCCAGCAGTGAAACAGGGTTGGGCACCGGGGAGCTGTTTTTT | CASSETGLGTGELFF
TRBD2 | TRBJ2-3 | . | TRBV4-2 | TGTGCCAGCAGCCCCTCGTCGCGGACTAGCGGGGGGATAGCACAGTATTTT | CASSPSSRTSGGIAQYF
. | TRBJ2-5 | few | TRBV5-6 | TGTGCCAGCAGCCCACTCGACAGGATCCAAGAGACCCAGTACTTC | CASSPLDRIQETQYF
TRBD1 | TRBJ1-2 | once | TRBV7-9 | TGTGCCAGCAGCTCCGGACAGGGGGCGGTTGGCTACACCTTC | CASSSGQGAVGYTF
. | TRBJ1-1 | few | TRBV28 | TGTGCCAGCAGGTCCAGCGGGGGGCTCACTGAAGCTTTCTTT | CASRSSGGLTEAFF
TRBD2 | TRBJ2-1 | once | TRBV15 | TGTGCCACCAGCAGAGATTCTGGGACTAGCGGGAGAAGTGAGCAGTTCTTC | CATSRDSGTSGRSEQFF
TRBD1 | TRBJ2-1 | few | TRBV5-1 | TGCGCCAGCAGCCATGGCTTCGGACAGGGAGATGAGCAGTTCTTC | CASSHGFGQGDEQFF
TRBD1 | TRBJ1-1 | . | TRBV10-3 | TGTGCCATCAGTGCACGACAGGGACCGAACACTGAAGCTTTCTTT | CAISARQGPNTEAFF
. | TRBJ2-6 | few | TRBV30 | TGTGCCTGGACCCCCGGCTCTGGGGCCAACGTCCTGACTTTC | CAWTPGSGANVLTF
TRBD2 | TRBJ2-5 | few | TRBV25-1 | TGTGCCAGCAGTGCGCCTAGCGGGAGGGCCGTCCAAGAGACCCAGTACTTC | CASSAPSGRAVQETQYF